The 19 T cell receptor beta chains below all came from one sample that was sequenced in a study of T cells in Graves' hyperthyroidism and ophthalmopathy. Amplified regions were TCR beta CDR3 sequences from RNA transcripts. Carried out on the TCR CDR3, a first-round RT-PCR used the HTBI primer set. Using its own MiXCR run on the multiplex PCR reads, TCRdb lists one record per CDR3 protein. The sample has about 590,000 distinct CDR3 sequences; more than 13% are singletons. Input material: blood. The receptor source for this set is a woman aged 18-29 years with Graves' ophthalmopathy.

The rearrangement joins TRBV19 to TRBJ2-1, with 11 bases fitting TRBD2. After removal of 5 bases from V and 5 bases from J, the junction contained 8 bases not matched to a gene. The germline gives CDR1 LNHDA, CDR2 SQIVND (reference sequence). The CDR3 is 16 residues long. The CDR3 protein is CASSPRGSGRDNEQFF. In nucleotides, the CDR3 is TGTGCCAGTAGTCCGAGGGGTAGCGGGAGGGACAATGAGCAGTTCTTC.

This clonotype has ten or more counts. The chain joins TRBV10-3 to TRBJ2-7; TRBD2 is a possible D gene (6 bases). CDR1 and CDR2 from the germline V gene are ENHRY and SYGVKD. The CDR3 runs 13 residues. Trimming pared 2 bases from V and 5 bases from J, leaving 10 bases between. CDR3 protein: CAISEREHDEQYF. The CDR3 DNA reads as TGTGCCATCAGTGAGCGGGAGCACGACGAGCAGTACTTC.

Many counts were recorded for this clonotype. The chain carries TRBV10-3 and TRBJ2-1, with D possibly matching TRBD2 (6 bases). Germline assignment: CDR1 ENHRY and CDR2 SYGVKD. The length of the CDR3 is 20 residues. Trimming shortened V by 0 bases and J by 3 bases, and 24 bases separated the two germline ends. The CDR3 reads CAISESEGGKKTNSYNEQFF. DNA of the CDR3: TGTGCCATCAGTGAGTCCGAGGGCGGGAAGAAAACTAATAGCTACAATGAGCAGTTCTTC.

The table lists this clonotype with a few counts. CDR3 DNA: TGTGCCAGCACCTCAGAGGCTGCTAGCAATCAGCCCCAGCATTTT. Its translation: CASTSEAASNQPQHF. The chain has TRBV9 and TRBJ1-5; D remains ambiguous. This CDR3 spans 15 amino acids. With 6 bases removed from V and 0 bases from J, the gap between germline ends came to 13 bases. The germline gives CDR1 SGDLS, CDR2 YYNGEE.

This clonotype was seen more than once but under ten times. The chain carries TRBV7-8 and TRBJ2-2, with 8 bases fitting TRBD2. CDR1 is SGHVS and CDR2 is FQNEAQ in the germline V gene. J was trimmed by 6 bases and V by 3 bases; bases with no gene match: 18. This CDR3 has 19 residues. In nucleotides, the CDR3 is TGTGCCAGCAGCTTCCACCGGGCGCCTGGGCTAGCGGGCGCCGGGGAGCTGTTTTTT. Encoded protein: CASSFHRAPGLAGAGELFF.

The chain uses TRBV24-1 and TRBJ2-7, with 10 nucleotides matching TRBD2. The CDR3 is made up of 19 amino acids. Germline assignment: CDR1 KGHDR and CDR2 SFDVKD. The trim removed 4 bases at V and 0 bases at J, leaving 14 bases unmatched. CDR3 bases: TGTGCCACCAGTGAGGCACAACCTGGGCTAGCGGGAGACTCCTACGAGCAGTACTTC. Translation: CATSEAQPGLAGDSYEQYF.

The chain couples TRBV3-1 to TRBJ2-2, with D perhaps TRBD1 (6 bases). Trimming removed 0 bases at V and 5 bases at J, with 16 bases between. The V gene's germline CDR1 is LGHDT and CDR2 YNNKEL (reference sequence). The CDR3 is 17 amino acids. The CDR3 loop reads CASSQEGAGKGTGELFF. In DNA form, the CDR3 reads TGTGCCAGCAGCCAAGAGGGGGCAGGGAAAGGGACCGGGGAGCTGTTTTTT.

This clonotype came up many times. The genes are TRBV28 and TRBJ2-5; D gene ambiguous. This CDR3 has 15 residues. The germline gives CDR1 MDHEN, CDR2 SYDVKM. V dropped 6 bases and J dropped 0 bases, with 14 bases sitting between them. CDR3 region: CASSLTVRYQETQYF. In DNA, the CDR3 is TGTGCCAGCAGCCTCACGGTCAGATACCAAGAGACCCAGTACTTC.

This clonotype was recorded many times. The V call is TRBV11-1, the J call TRBJ2-5; 7 positions agree with TRBD2. Germline loops: CDR1 SGHAT, CDR2 FQDESV (reference sequence). Germline trimming cut 5 bases from V and 4 bases from J; bases unmatched to any gene: 13. The CDR3 runs 16 residues. The DNA of the CDR3 is TGTGCCAGCAGCAAAGGAGGCGGGAGAGATGGAGAGACCCAGTACTTC. This sequence encodes CASSKGGGRDGETQYF.

This clonotype was observed a few times. V and J are TRBV19 and TRBJ1-1, with TRBD1 identical over 7 bases. Germline V gene data show CDR1 as LNHDA and CDR2 as SQIVND (reference sequence). Unmatched junction bases numbered 4, after V lost 2 bases and J lost 1 base. The CDR3 totals 15 residues. CDR3 amino acids: CASSIWTGWNTEAFF. In DNA, the CDR3 is TGTGCCAGTAGTATATGGACAGGCTGGAACACTGAAGCTTTCTTT. The full variable domain, with the rest looked up from reference TRBV19 and TRBJ1-1, is DGGITQSPKYLFRKEGQNVTLSCEQNLNHDAMYWYRQDPGQGLRLIYYSQIVNDFQKGDIAEGYSVSREKKESFPLTVTSAQKNPTAFYLCASSIWTGWNTEAFFGQGTRLTVV.

This clonotype was detected ten times or more. The V gene is TRBV28, the J gene TRBJ2-3, with D possibly TRBD1 on 7 matching bases. Per germline, CDR1 MDHEN and CDR2 SYDVKM. This CDR3 has 14 amino acids. The V end was cut by 5 bases, the J end by 2 bases, with 11 bases between. The CDR3 is CASSAGQSTDTQYF. The CDR3 DNA is TGTGCCAGCAGTGCGGGACAGTCCACAGATACGCAGTATTTT.

The sample holds many counts of this clonotype. The chain has TRBV28 and TRBJ2-7; unclear D gene. V dropped 4 bases and J dropped 3 bases, with 19 bases sitting between them. This CDR3 has 16 residues. The germline V gene encodes CDR1 MDHEN and CDR2 SYDVKM. The CDR3 protein is CASSSSWTESYYEQYF. The CDR3 DNA sequence: TGTGCCAGCAGTTCCTCATGGACGGAAAGCTACTACGAGCAGTACTTC.

V usage is TRBV20-1 and J usage is TRBJ2-3; 14 bases match TRBD2. V was clipped by 1 base and J by 3 bases; unmatched bases: 3. The CDR3 spans 16 residues. Germline CDR1 DFQATT, CDR2 SNEGSKA (reference sequence). CDR3 in amino acids: CSARGLAGGQTDTQYF. CDR3 bases: TGCAGTGCTAGAGGACTAGCGGGAGGGCAAACAGATACGCAGTATTTT.

This clonotype was detected ten times or more. This chain links TRBV20-1 with TRBJ2-7, with D maybe TRBD2 (5 bases). V dropped 2 bases and J dropped 0 bases, with 14 bases sitting between them. The CDR3 sequence is 15 residues long. Germline CDR1 is DFQATT and CDR2 is SNEGSKA (reference sequence). The CDR3 nucleotides read TGCAGTGCTAGACCGTCGACGGGAAGCTCCTACGAGCAGTACTTC. Protein product: CSARPSTGSSYEQYF.

The chain has TRBV4-2 and TRBJ1-1; no reliable D call. Germline lookup yields CDR1 LGHNA and CDR2 YNFKEQ. This CDR3 is built from 14 residues. V was clipped by 0 bases and J by 5 bases, with 10 bases between them. This chain's CDR3 is CASSQDYEWTEAFF. The DNA for the CDR3 is TGTGCCAGCAGCCAAGATTACGAGTGGACTGAAGCTTTCTTT.

This clonotype was observed many times. The gene calls are TRBV20-1 and TRBJ2-7; D is perhaps TRBD1 or TRBD2 (5 bases each). The CDR3 loop spans 13 amino acids. Germline V gene data show CDR1 as DFQATT and CDR2 as SNEGSKA (reference sequence). The V gene lost 4 bases and the J gene lost 2 bases, with 12 bases spanning the gap. Here the CDR3 DNA reads TGCAGTGCTATAACGGGACGCCCCTACGAGCAGTACTTC. Protein product: CSAITGRPYEQYF.

This clonotype showed up many times. The chain is built from TRBV2 and TRBJ2-1; 7 bases match TRBD2. This CDR3 comprises 13 residues. J lost 6 bases, V lost 4 bases, and 3 bases had no gene match. In germline, CDR1 is SNHLY, CDR2 FYNNEI. CDR3 sequence reads: CASSGTSINEQFF. CDR3 DNA: TGTGCCAGCAGTGGGACTAGTATCAATGAGCAGTTCTTC.

This clonotype was seen only once. At one end the junction does not follow the germline gene, possibly because of a read error. The chain employs TRBV11-3 and TRBJ2-7, with a tentative D call TRBD2 (5 bases). CDR1 is SGHNT and CDR2 is YENEEA in the germline V gene. The CDR3 is 13 amino acids. As DNA, the CDR3 is TGCGCCAGCAGCCAAGATTCCGGGGACGAGCAGTACTTC. It translates to CASSQDSGDEQYF. Using reference TRBV11-3 and TRBJ2-7 for the parts outside the CDR3, the full variable domain is EAGVVQSPRYKIIEKKQPVAFWCNPISGHNTLYWYLQNLGQGPELLIRYENEEAVDDSQLPKDRFSAERLKGVDSTLKIQPAELGDSAVYLCASSQDSGDEQYFGPGTRLTVT.

Ten or more counts support this clonotype. The chain recombines TRBV7-8 with TRBJ2-1; 11 nucleotides line up with TRBD2. The CDR3 runs to 15 residues. V shed 4 bases, J shed 4 bases, and the junction held 3 bases outside the gene matches. The germline V gene encodes CDR1 SGHVS and CDR2 FQNEAQ. CDR3 sequence: CASSSRLAGYNEQFF. CDR3 DNA sequence: TGTGCCAGCAGCTCCCGACTAGCGGGGTACAATGAGCAGTTCTTC.